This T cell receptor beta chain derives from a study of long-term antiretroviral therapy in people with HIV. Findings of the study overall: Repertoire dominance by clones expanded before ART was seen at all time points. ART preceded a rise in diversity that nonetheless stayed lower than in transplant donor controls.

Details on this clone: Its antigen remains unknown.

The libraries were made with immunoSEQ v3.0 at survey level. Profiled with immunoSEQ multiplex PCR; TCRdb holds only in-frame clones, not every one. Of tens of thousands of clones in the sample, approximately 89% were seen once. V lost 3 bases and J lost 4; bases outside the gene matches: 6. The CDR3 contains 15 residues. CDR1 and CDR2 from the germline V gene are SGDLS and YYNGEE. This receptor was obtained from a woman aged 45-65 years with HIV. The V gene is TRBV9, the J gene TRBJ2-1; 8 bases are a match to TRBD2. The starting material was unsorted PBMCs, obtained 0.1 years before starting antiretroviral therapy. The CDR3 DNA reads TGTGCCAGCAGCGGGGGCGCGGGGGGATACAATGAGCAGTTCTTC. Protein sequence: CASSGGAGGYNEQFF. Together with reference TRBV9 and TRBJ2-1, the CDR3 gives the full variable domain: DSGVTQTPKHLITATGQRVTLRCSPRSGDLSVYWYQQSLDQGLQFLIQYYNGEERAKGNILERFSAQQFPDLHSELNLSSLELGDSALYFCASSGGAGGYNEQFFGPGTRLTVL.